The T cell receptor beta chain under discussion was sequenced for a study of tumor-infiltrating lymphocytes in primary liver carcinoma. Looking at the study overall: Both sexes were represented among patients, who were 30 to 69 years old.

V was trimmed by 7 bases and J by 5 bases, leaving 11 bases between them. The CDR3 contains 13 residues. Germline-derived CDR1 and CDR2 are LNHDA and SQIVND (reference sequence). TCR beta cDNA was prepared out of roughly 0.5 ug total RNA by means of a constant-region primer. Libraries covering TCR beta were generated through three nested multiplex PCR rounds (using a slightly modified ARM-PCR). TRBV1-TRBV30 forward primers paired with a C-beta reverse primer were used in the first two PCR rounds, which ran approximately 10 cycles each. One entry per CDR3 protein results from TCRdb running MiXCR on the multiplex PCR reads. This table has 150,000 to 200,000 distinct CDR3 sequences, 50% to 75% appearing once. The authors took blood RNA from unsorted whole blood and also extracted germline DNA.

The sample taken for sequencing was peripheral blood. The chain is built from TRBV19 and TRBJ1-4; the D is unclear. The origin of this receptor is a man aged 35 to 55 with primary liver carcinoma and hepatitis B virus infection. The CDR3 loop is CASKAGTNEKLFF. In DNA form, the CDR3 reads TGTGCCAGTAAGGCAGGAACAAATGAAAAACTGTTTTTT.